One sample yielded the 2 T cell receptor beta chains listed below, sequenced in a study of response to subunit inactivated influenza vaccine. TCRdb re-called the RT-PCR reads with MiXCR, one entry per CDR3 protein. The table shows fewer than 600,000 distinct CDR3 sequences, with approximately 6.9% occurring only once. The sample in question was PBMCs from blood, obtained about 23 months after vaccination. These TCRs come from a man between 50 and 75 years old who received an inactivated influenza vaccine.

The CDR3 loop reads CASSRYRGEAFF. The CDR3 coding sequence is TGTGCCAGCAGTAGATACAGGGGTGAAGCTTTCTTT. This chain joins TRBV6-2 or TRBV6-3 and TRBJ1-1; 7 bases agree with TRBD1. V lost 5 bases, J lost 7 bases, and 4 bases stayed unmatched. CDR3 size: 12 residues. Germline CDR1 is MNHEY and CDR2 is SVGEGT.

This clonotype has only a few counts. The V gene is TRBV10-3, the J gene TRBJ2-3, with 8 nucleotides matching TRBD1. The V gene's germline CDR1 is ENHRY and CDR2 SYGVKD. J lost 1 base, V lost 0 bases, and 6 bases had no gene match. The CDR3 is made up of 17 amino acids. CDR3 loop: CAISESTVTGGTDTQYF. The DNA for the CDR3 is TGTGCCATCAGTGAGTCTACGGTGACAGGGGGCACAGATACGCAGTATTTT.